Listed here is a single T cell receptor (beta chain). This entry comes from a study of T cell changes during pregnancy in multiple sclerosis. Using immunoSEQ multiplex PCR, the repertoire was profiled, and TCRdb retains in-frame clones only, with some absent. The data show fewer than 85,000 clones, roughly 92% seen once. CDR3 length: 15 amino acids. The germline CDR1 and CDR2 sequences are MNHNS and SASEGT. Trimming removed 0 bases from V and 0 bases from J, with 8 bases in between. The clonotype originates from a female donor with multiple sclerosis, enrolled in a pregnancy study. The rearrangement joins TRBV6-1 to TRBJ1-1; TRBD1 is a possible D gene (5 bases). The sequences come from peripheral blood, collected in the second trimester of pregnancy. The CDR3 reads CASSEAQGMNTEAFF. For the CDR3, the DNA is TGTGCCAGCAGTGAAGCGCAGGGCATGAACACTGAAGCTTTCTTT.